Listed below are T cell receptor beta chains from one sample, sequenced in a study of blood T cell repertoires in COVID-19. The assay was immunoSEQ multiplex PCR, and TCRdb's table has in-frame clones only and misses some. The table has nearly 100,000 clones, 65% to 90% seen once. The sample taken for sequencing was peripheral blood. These receptors were collected from a man aged 80 or over with acute or convalescent COVID-19. The CDR3 runs from the conserved cysteine through the conserved F or W. Rows give clone size only sometimes, using once, few, many, or a class for an expanded clone.

size: -; J: TRBJ2-1; V: TRBV15; CDR3: CATSAGGSYNEQFF
size: -; J: TRBJ1-6; V: TRBV19; CDR3: CASSNSRYNSPLHF
size: -; J: TRBJ2-7; V: TRBV19; CDR3: CASSKGLAGDSYEQYF
size: -; J: TRBJ2-5; V: TRBV28; CDR3: CASSLYPEETQYF
size: -; J: TRBJ2-2; V: TRBV24-1; CDR3: CATSERDRYTGELFF
size: -; J: TRBJ2-7; V: TRBV7-3; CDR3: CASSFLQGEFYEQYF
size: -; J: TRBJ2-2; V: TRBV5-1; CDR3: CASSSQGNTGELFF
size: -; J: TRBJ2-7; V: TRBV28; CDR3: CASSPSGQGWNEQYF
size: -; J: TRBJ2-1; V: TRBV24-1; CDR3: CATSANYHNEQFF
size: -; J: TRBJ2-2; V: TRBV18; CDR3: CASSPRTGYDTGELFF
size: -; J: TRBJ2-4; V: TRBV2; CDR3: CASSALQGQGNIQYF
size: -; J: TRBJ2-7; V: TRBV6-5; CDR3: CASSRSPRTAGGSF
size: -; J: TRBJ2-4; V: TRBV28; CDR3: CASMGDSNIQYF
size: -; J: TRBJ1-2; V: TRBV28; CDR3: CASTSQGYGYTF
size: -; J: TRBJ2-1; V: TRBV5-6; CDR3: CASSLYASSKQFF
size: once; J: TRBJ1-4; V: TRBV4-2; CDR3: CASSQVTGTGNEKLFF
size: -; J: TRBJ2-1; V: TRBV6-6; CDR3: CASSRGGTYNEQFF